What follows is one T cell receptor beta chain and its context. Antigen unknown. This CDR3 spans 16 amino acids. Germline CDR1 is SGHRS and CDR2 is YFSETQ. V shed 0 bases and J shed 2 bases, with 11 bases lying between them. Random hexamers primed reverse transcription of roughly 0.45 to 1 ug RNA. Amplification of TCR beta CDR3 was carried out by immunoSEQ multiplex PCR, which covered 54 Vbeta and 13 Jbeta segments. TCRdb processed the immunoSEQ multiplex PCR reads anew with MiXCR; each CDR3 protein has one entry. Of 120,000 or so distinct CDR3 sequences in the sample, around 94% were seen once. The data originate from a study of CD8 T cells in Susac syndrome. Turning to the study itself: When blood was collected, patients with Susac syndrome were therapy-naive, were taking corticosteroids, or were receiving intravenous immunoglobulin alone. Study observations and caveats: CD8+ clonal expansion in Susac peaked in TEMRA cells and active patients. As the study acknowledged, the number of individuals in its TCR sequencing and HLA analysis was relatively small.

The TCR was taken from a human donor with Susac syndrome. The sample was CD8+ T cells from PBMCs. The J gene is TRBJ2-2, the V gene TRBV5-1; D not certain. The CDR3 here is CASSLGHGANTGELFF. CDR3 nucleotide sequence: TGCGCCAGCAGCTTGGGACACGGAGCCAACACCGGGGAGCTGTTTTTT.